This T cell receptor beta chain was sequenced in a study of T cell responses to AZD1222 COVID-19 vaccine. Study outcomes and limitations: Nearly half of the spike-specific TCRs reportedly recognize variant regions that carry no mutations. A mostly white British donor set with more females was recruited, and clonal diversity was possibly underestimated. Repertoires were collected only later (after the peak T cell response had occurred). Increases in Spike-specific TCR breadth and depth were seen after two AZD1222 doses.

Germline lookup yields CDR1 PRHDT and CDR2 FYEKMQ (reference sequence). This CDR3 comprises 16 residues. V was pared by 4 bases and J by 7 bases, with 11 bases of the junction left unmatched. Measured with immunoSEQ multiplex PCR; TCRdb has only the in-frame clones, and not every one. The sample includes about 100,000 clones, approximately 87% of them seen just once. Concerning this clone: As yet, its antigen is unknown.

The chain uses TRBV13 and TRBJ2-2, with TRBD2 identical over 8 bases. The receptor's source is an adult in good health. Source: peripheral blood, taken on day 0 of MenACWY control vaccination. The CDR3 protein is CASSSPSGLGHGELFF. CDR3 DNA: TGTGCCAGCAGCTCACCCTCGGGACTAGGGCACGGGGAGCTGTTTTTT.